A single sample is the source of the 18 T cell receptor beta chains below, sequenced in a study of OX40 agonist ivuxolimab in advanced cancers. Data came from immunoSEQ multiplex PCR; TCRdb stores just in-frame clones and leaves some out. Of tens of thousands of clones listed, 75% to 95% are singletons. Sequencing was performed on CD4+ or CD8+ T cells sorted from blood, taken in a trial of the OX40 agonist ivuxolimab. The origin of the receptors is an adult with an advanced solid tumor such as melanoma, head and neck, liver or kidney cancer.

V usage is TRBV15 and J usage is TRBJ2-5; 9 bases agree with TRBD2. Looked up from germline, CDR1 is LNHNV and CDR2 is YYDKDF (reference sequence). The CDR3 loop spans 17 amino acids. The V and J ends lost 0 bases and 4 bases, in that order; junction bases with no gene match: 9. CDR3 loop: CATSRDRASGKGETQYF. In DNA form, the CDR3 reads TGTGCCACCAGCAGAGATAGGGCTAGCGGGAAGGGAGAGACCCAGTACTTC. The whole variable domain, remainder taken from reference TRBV15 and TRBJ2-5, is DAMVIQNPRYQVTQFGKPVTLSCSQTLNHNVMYWYQQKSSQAPKLLFHYYDKDFNNEADTPDNFQSRRPNTSFCFLDIRSPGLGDTAMYLCATSRDRASGKGETQYFGPGTRLLVL.

The rearrangement joins TRBV7-3 to TRBJ1-1; the D is unclear. Per germline, CDR1 SGHTA and CDR2 FQGTGA. CDR3 length: 14 residues. V gave up 2 bases and J gave up 4 bases, with 11 bases separating them. CDR3 in amino acids: CASSLERRRTEAFF. In nucleotides, the CDR3 is TGTGCCAGCAGCTTAGAGCGCCGCCGCACTGAAGCTTTCTTT.

The rearrangement links TRBV19 to TRBJ2-3; 12 bases align to TRBD1. Germline V gene data show CDR1 as LNHDA and CDR2 as SQIVND (reference sequence). The CDR3 totals 17 residues. The trim removed 9 bases at V and 4 bases at J, leaving 14 bases unmatched. CDR3 sequence (DNA): TGTGCCAGCAAGCCTTGGGACAGGGGGCGCGGGGCAGATACGCAGTATTTT. Its protein is CASKPWDRGRGADTQYF.

This chain uses TRBV20-1 with TRBJ2-7; possible D gene TRBD1, 5 bases. Germline CDR1 is DFQATT and CDR2 is SNEGSKA (reference sequence). The CDR3 extends over 10 amino acids. V was cut by 5 bases and J by 3 bases, with 5 bases left in between. For the CDR3, the DNA is TGCAGTGCTCAGGGCTACGAGCAGTACTTC. As protein: CSAQGYEQYF.

V gene TRBV27 combines with J gene TRBJ1-6; possibly TRBD1 for D (5 bases). Looked up from germline, CDR1 is MNHEY and CDR2 is SMNVEV (reference sequence). This CDR3 region has 15 residues. The V end lost 5 bases, the J end lost 7 bases, and 15 bases lay between the germline ends. The CDR3: CASSAPGLGNSPLHF. CDR3 nucleotide sequence: TGTGCCAGCAGTGCCCCAGGGTTGGGAAATTCACCCCTCCACTTT.

This clone appeared a few times. V and J are TRBV5-1 and TRBJ2-6; D is undetermined. Trimming removed 3 bases at V and 4 bases at J, with 11 bases between. The germline CDR1 and CDR2 sequences are SGHRS and YFSETQ. The CDR3 has 15 residues. The CDR3 protein is CASSSLGSGANVLTF. For the CDR3, the DNA is TGCGCCAGCAGCTCCTTGGGGTCGGGGGCCAACGTCCTGACTTTC.

The CDR3 coding sequence is TGTGCCAGTAGGGGCTCCACGACAGGGGGTATCTACGAGCAGTACTTC. This codes for CASRGSTTGGIYEQYF. V is TRBV19 and J is TRBJ2-7, with 9 bases lining up with TRBD1. The CDR3 consists of 16 residues. CDR1 LNHDA and CDR2 SQIVND come from the germline V gene (reference sequence). V dropped 6 bases and J dropped 3; count of bases not matched to a gene: 12.

J is TRBJ1-1 and V is TRBV11-2; no reliable D call. The V and J ends lost 6 bases and 7 bases respectively, with 9 bases between them. This CDR3 has 11 amino acids. Per germline, CDR1 SGHAT and CDR2 FQNNGV. The CDR3 is CASRIQREAFF. The DNA of the CDR3 is TGTGCCAGCAGGATACAGCGTGAAGCTTTCTTT.

The chain joins TRBV5-6 to TRBJ2-7; 11 nucleotides agree with TRBD1. V gave up 0 bases and J gave up 5 bases; unmatched junction bases: 10. This CDR3 contains 17 residues. Germline CDR1 is SGHDT and CDR2 is YYEEEE. The CDR3 DNA follows: TGTGCCAGCAGCTTGGTTCTCCGGGACAGGGGGTCGAACGAGCAGTACTTC. Translated, it gives CASSLVLRDRGSNEQYF.

The chain has TRBV4-2 and TRBJ2-1; 8 bases agree with TRBD2. V shed 4 bases and J 8 bases; nucleotides not matched to a gene: 13. The germline CDR1 and CDR2 sequences are LGHNA and YNFKEQ. The CDR3 is 16 amino acids. CDR3: CASSPGLAQRGDEQFF. In DNA, the CDR3 is TGTGCCAGCAGCCCAGGACTAGCACAACGCGGCGATGAGCAGTTCTTC.

This chain uses TRBV20-1 with TRBJ1-3, with D unresolved. CDR1 DFQATT and CDR2 SNEGSKA come from the germline V gene (reference sequence). The V gene lost 6 bases and the J gene lost 4 bases, with 7 bases spanning the gap. The CDR3 has 11 amino acids. CDR3 region: CSASEGNTIYF. Written as DNA, the CDR3 is TGCAGTGCGTCTGAAGGAAACACCATATATTTT.

The CDR3 sequence is CASTIVLTVSYGYTF. The CDR3 bases are TGTGCCAGCACTATAGTCCTGACAGTCTCCTATGGCTACACCTTC. The rearrangement joins TRBV7-2 to TRBJ1-2; tentative D call: TRBD1 (5 bases). The V gene lost 7 bases and the J gene lost 4 bases, with 19 bases spanning the gap. Germline CDR1 reads SGHTA; CDR2 reads FQGNSA. The CDR3 contains 15 residues.

The J gene is TRBJ2-5, the V gene TRBV19; 8 bases are a match to TRBD2. Germline-derived CDR1 and CDR2 are LNHDA and SQIVND (reference sequence). This CDR3 region has 15 residues. With V trimmed by 2 bases and J by 5 bases, 7 bases remained unmatched. CDR3 loop: CASSILDGRVETQYF. The CDR3 nucleotides are TGTGCCAGTAGTATATTGGACGGGAGGGTGGAGACCCAGTACTTC.

The chain employs TRBV6-6 and TRBJ2-7, with a possible D match to TRBD2 (5 bases). The ends were cut back, 2 bases at V and 6 bases at J, with 17 bases in the middle. Germline CDR1 reads MNHNY; CDR2 reads SVGAGI (reference sequence). CDR3 length: 15 amino acids. CDR3 in amino acids: CASSYRSGLYGEQYF. The CDR3 coding sequence is TGTGCCAGCAGTTACCGATCCGGACTTTACGGCGAGCAGTACTTC.

The rearrangement links TRBV6-1 to TRBJ1-5; TRBD1 matches 7 bases. CDR1 and CDR2 (germline): MNHNS, SASEGT. The CDR3 runs 18 residues. With V trimmed by 0 bases and J by 2 bases, 10 bases remained unmatched. The CDR3 DNA reads as TGTGCCAGCAGTGAAGCGGCGGACAGGCGGGTCGGCAATCAGCCCCAGCATTTT. It specifies CASSEAADRRVGNQPQHF.

The rearrangement links TRBV19 to TRBJ2-7; the D gene could be TRBD1 or TRBD2 (5 bases each). The ends were cut back, 4 bases at V and 0 bases at J, with 7 bases in the middle. The CDR3 runs 13 residues. CDR1 LNHDA and CDR2 SQIVND come from the germline V gene (reference sequence). Here the CDR3 DNA reads TGTGCCAGTAGTAAGGGACGCTCCTACGAGCAGTACTTC. It encodes CASSKGRSYEQYF.

The rearrangement uses TRBV28 and TRBJ1-4; 10 bases are shared with TRBD1. V gave up 6 bases and J gave up 7 bases; unmatched junction bases: 5. Germline CDR1 is MDHEN and CDR2 is SYDVKM. The CDR3 runs 14 residues. DNA of the CDR3: TGTGCCAGCAGCACCGGGACAGGGGTTGAAAAACTGTTTTTT. Its translation: CASSTGTGVEKLFF.

Only one count was recorded for this clone. The V call is TRBV19, the J call TRBJ2-4; the match to TRBD1 covers 7 bases. Germline V gene sequence: CDR1 LNHDA, CDR2 SQIVND (reference sequence). The length of the CDR3 is 16 residues. Germline trimming cut 3 bases from V and 2 bases from J; bases unmatched to any gene: 7. This chain's CDR3 is CASSIVSTGPKNIQYF. The CDR3 bases are TGTGCCAGTAGTATCGTCTCGACAGGGCCCAAAAACATTCAGTACTTC.